Sequencing of this T cell receptor (beta chain) was carried out in a study of cytomegalovirus exposure and HLA in healthy donors. Across the study: The Caucasian-associated ancestry cluster held around 81% of a few hundred genotyped donors. Points from the study as a whole: A later analysis linked a missense DCLRE1C variant to TCR beta V- and J-gene trimming. Sequencing likely caused a cluster of highly shared sequence variants.

With respect to this clone: The antigen is unknown.

It was with 60 Vbeta and 13 Jbeta primers that the PCR ran. Clones were sequenced by immunoSEQ multiplex PCR, and TCRdb holds only the in-frame ones, with some missing. The sample gives roughly 100,000 clones, 78% of which show up once; about 1.7% is in the top ten. Germline CDR1 is KGHSH and CDR2 is LQKENI. The CDR3 covers 15 residues. Trimming at V came to 0 bases and at J to 7 bases, leaving 2 bases not matched to a gene. This chain links TRBV18 with TRBJ2-1, with 11 bases lining up with TRBD2. The sequencing sample was made of PBMCs. The origin of this receptor is a woman aged 40 to 49 in good health and CMV-seronegative. The CDR3 DNA follows: TGTGCCAGCTCACCACCGGCTAGCGGGAGGAATGAGCAGTTCTTC. Translation gives CASSPPASGRNEQFF.